One sample yielded the 10 T cell receptor beta chains listed below, sequenced in a study of shared clonotypes between healthy human individuals. The data were produced by immunoSEQ multiplex PCR, yet TCRdb's version contains in-frame clones alone and is incomplete. The repertoire holds fewer than 650,000 clones, with around three quarters as singletons. The source material was PBMCs. Receptors were obtained from a middle-aged woman in good health. Some clones in this sample may be carry-over from other donors' samples.

In regard to this clone: A much larger clone sits a single nucleotide away, making a read error possible. The CDR3 nucleotides read TGTGCCAACAGCTTAGGTACAGGGGGAAAACTGTTTTTT. Its protein is CANSLGTGGKLFF. V and J are TRBV11-1 and TRBJ1-4; 8 bases fit TRBD1. The germline gives CDR1 SGHAT, CDR2 FQDESV (reference sequence). The CDR3 runs 13 residues.

The chain uses TRBV7-8 and TRBJ1-2; 7 positions agree with TRBD1. From germline, CDR1 is SGHVS and CDR2 FQNEAQ. This CDR3 region has 13 residues. V lost 6 bases and J lost 3; bases outside the gene matches: 4. The CDR3 loop is CASSLDRYYGYTF. CDR3 nucleotides: TGTGCCAGCAGTTTGGACAGGTACTATGGCTACACCTTC. The full variable domain, with the rest looked up from reference TRBV7-8 and TRBJ1-2, is GAGVSQSPRYKVAKRGQDVALRCDPISGHVSLFWYQQALGQGPEFLTYFQNEAQLDKSGLPSDRFFAERPEGSVSTLKIQRTQQEDSAVYLCASSLDRYYGYTFGSGTRLTVV.

The chain carries TRBV29-1 and TRBJ1-1, with D unresolved. This CDR3 has 14 amino acids. The V gene's germline CDR1 is SQVTM and CDR2 ANQGSEA. Between the trimmed V and J ends, which lost 3 bases and 3 bases, there was a span of 14 bases. The CDR3: CSVERRTSDTEAFF. For the CDR3, the DNA is TGCAGCGTTGAGCGGCGGACTTCGGACACTGAAGCTTTCTTT.

The chain links TRBV28 to TRBJ1-2; 7 bases align to TRBD1. The CDR3 covers 15 residues. CDR1 MDHEN and CDR2 SYDVKM come from the germline V gene. With V trimmed by 2 bases and J by 4 bases, 7 bases remained unmatched. In DNA, the CDR3 is TGTGCCAGCAGTTTAGGCAGGGGGAGGTCCTATGGCTACACCTTC. Translating gives CASSLGRGRSYGYTF.

The chain has TRBV19 and TRBJ2-7; D gene uncertain. Germline V gives CDR1 LNHDA, CDR2 SQIVND (reference sequence). The CDR3 sequence is 13 residues long. Trimming removed 1 base from V and 4 bases from J, with 8 bases in between. CDR3 nucleotide sequence: TGTGCCAGTAGTATAGCCCTCCTATACGAGCAGTACTTC. Translating it yields CASSIALLYEQYF.

The chain's CDR3 is CASSLDRGTQNIQYF. For the CDR3, the DNA is TGTGCCAGCAGCTTAGACAGGGGAACCCAAAACATTCAGTACTTC. The V call is TRBV7-9, the J call TRBJ2-4; 7 nucleotides line up with TRBD1. Germline lookup yields CDR1 SEHNR and CDR2 FQNEAQ (reference sequence). The CDR3 is 15 amino acids. V lost 1 base to trimming and J lost 5 bases; unmatched junction nucleotides: 5.

Details on this clone: Possible read error: a much larger clone is one base away. Distinct nucleotide sequences in the sample also encode this CDR3. The rearrangement links TRBV2 to TRBJ1-5; D remains unclear. With 3 bases removed from V and 10 bases from J, the gap between germline ends came to 13 bases. CDR1 SNHLY and CDR2 FYNNEI come from the germline V gene. This CDR3 comprises 13 residues. CDR3 DNA sequence: TGTGCCAGCAGTGACAACGTAGGGCAACCCCAGCATTTT. Amino acid sequence: CASSDNVGQPQHF. The whole variable domain, filled in from reference TRBV2 and TRBJ1-5, reads EPEVTQTPSHQVTQMGQEVILRCVPISNHLYFYWYRQILGQKVEFLVSFYNNEISEKSEIFDDQFSVERPDGSNFTLKIRSTKLEDSAMYFCASSDNVGQPQHFGDGTRLSIL.

The chain links TRBV21-1 to TRBJ1-4; the D segment call TRBD1 is taken from the table without a DNA check. TRBV21-1 corresponds to a pseudogene. The CDR3 is 16 amino acids. The CDR3 region has the DNA TGTGCCAGCAGCCGCCAGGGGATTTCAACTAATGAAAAACTGTTTTTT. It specifies CASSRQGISTNEKLFF.

V is TRBV10-3 and J is TRBJ2-2; TRBD2 matches at 7 bases. The CDR3 totals 15 residues. The V gene's germline CDR1 is ENHRY and CDR2 SYGVKD. After removal of 8 bases from V and 4 bases from J, the junction contained 10 bases not matched to a gene. The CDR3 here is CAIRGEGPSTGELFF. The CDR3, as DNA: TGTGCCATCCGAGGGGAGGGGCCATCCACCGGGGAGCTGTTTTTT.

The chain has TRBV11-2 and TRBJ2-6, with D perhaps TRBD2 (6 bases). Germline loops: CDR1 SGHAT, CDR2 FQNNGV. CDR3 length: 14 amino acids. The V and J ends lost 8 bases and 1 base respectively, with 9 bases between them. CDR3 sequence (DNA): TGTGCCAGCGGCCGGGGGTCTGGGGCCAACGTCCTGACTTTC. It yields the protein CASGRGSGANVLTF.